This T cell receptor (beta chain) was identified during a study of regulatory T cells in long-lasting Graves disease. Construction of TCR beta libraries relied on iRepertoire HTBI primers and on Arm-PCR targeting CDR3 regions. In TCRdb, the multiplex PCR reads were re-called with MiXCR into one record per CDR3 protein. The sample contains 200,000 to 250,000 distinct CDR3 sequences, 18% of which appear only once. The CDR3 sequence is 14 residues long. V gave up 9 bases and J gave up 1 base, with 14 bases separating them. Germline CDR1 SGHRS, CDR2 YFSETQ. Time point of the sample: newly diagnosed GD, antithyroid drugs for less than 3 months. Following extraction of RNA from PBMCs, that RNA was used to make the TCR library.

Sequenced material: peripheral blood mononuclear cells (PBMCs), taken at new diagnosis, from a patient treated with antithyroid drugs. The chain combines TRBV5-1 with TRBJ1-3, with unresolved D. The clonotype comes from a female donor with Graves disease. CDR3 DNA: TGCGCCAATCTCGCCGGGATTTCTGGAAACACCATATATTTT. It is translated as CANLAGISGNTIYF.